This T cell receptor (beta chain) was observed in a study of blood T cell repertoires in COVID-19. V trimming: 3 bases; J trimming: 6 bases; junction bases outside the gene matches: 5. Germline V CDR1 and CDR2: LNHDA, SQIVND (reference sequence). The CDR3 covers 15 residues. Authors' data handling: By means of reference gene primer amplification, nucleated cell counts were estimated. Assay: immunoSEQ multiplex PCR; the TCRdb copy retains only in-frame clones and omits some. V, J and clone size are those of that table, while D and trimming were read from the DNA. The sample includes 100,000 or so clones, roughly 89% of them seen just once.

This clonotype was sampled from a man aged 70 or older with acute or convalescent COVID-19. The sample consisted of peripheral blood. The rearrangement uses TRBV19 and TRBJ1-2, with TRBD1 identical over 12 bases. The CDR3 region is CASSIPGQGADGYTF. CDR3 sequence (DNA): TGTGCCAGTAGTATTCCGGGACAGGGGGCAGATGGCTACACCTTC.